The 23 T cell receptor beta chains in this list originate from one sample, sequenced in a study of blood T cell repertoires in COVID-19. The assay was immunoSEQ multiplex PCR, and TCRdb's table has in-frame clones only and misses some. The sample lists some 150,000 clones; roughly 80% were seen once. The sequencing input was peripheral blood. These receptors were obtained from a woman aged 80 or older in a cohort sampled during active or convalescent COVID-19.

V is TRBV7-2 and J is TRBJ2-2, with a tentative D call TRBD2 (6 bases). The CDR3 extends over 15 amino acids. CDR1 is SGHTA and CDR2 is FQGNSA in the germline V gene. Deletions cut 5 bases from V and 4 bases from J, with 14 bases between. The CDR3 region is CASSPAGRPTGELFF. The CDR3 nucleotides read TGTGCCAGCAGCCCGGCGGGACGCCCCACCGGGGAGCTGTTTTTT.

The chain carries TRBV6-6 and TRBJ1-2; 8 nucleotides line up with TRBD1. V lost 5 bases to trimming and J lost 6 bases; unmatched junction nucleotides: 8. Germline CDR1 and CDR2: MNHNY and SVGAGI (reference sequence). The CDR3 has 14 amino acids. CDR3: CASSTGQGVDGYTF. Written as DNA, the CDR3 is TGTGCCAGCAGTACTGGACAGGGCGTCGATGGCTACACCTTC.

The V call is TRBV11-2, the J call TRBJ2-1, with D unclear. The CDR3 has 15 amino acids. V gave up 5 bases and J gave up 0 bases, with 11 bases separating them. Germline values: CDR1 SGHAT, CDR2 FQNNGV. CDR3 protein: CASSHLSPSYNEQFF. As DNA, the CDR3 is TGTGCCAGCAGCCACCTTAGTCCCTCCTACAATGAGCAGTTCTTC.

The chain's CDR3 is CASSPDRLQQFF. CDR3 bases: TGTGCCAGCAGCCCGGACAGACTACAGCAGTTCTTC. V gene TRBV7-2 combines with J gene TRBJ2-1, with a weak D call TRBD1 (6 bases). The CDR3 has 12 amino acids. V was pared by 5 bases and J by 11 bases, with 13 bases between. The germline CDR1 and CDR2 sequences are SGHTA and FQGNSA.

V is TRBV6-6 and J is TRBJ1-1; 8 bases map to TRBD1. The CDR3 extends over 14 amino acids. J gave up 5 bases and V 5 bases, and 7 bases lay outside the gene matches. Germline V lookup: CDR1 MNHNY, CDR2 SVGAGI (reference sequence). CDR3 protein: CASSRSTGGTEAFF. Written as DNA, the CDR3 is TGTGCCAGCAGTCGATCTACAGGGGGAACTGAAGCTTTCTTT.

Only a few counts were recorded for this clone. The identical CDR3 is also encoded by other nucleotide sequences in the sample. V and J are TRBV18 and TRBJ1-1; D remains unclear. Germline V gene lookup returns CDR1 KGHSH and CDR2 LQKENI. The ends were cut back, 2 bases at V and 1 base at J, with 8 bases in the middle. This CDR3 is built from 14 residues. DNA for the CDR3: TGTGCCAGCTCACCAGGCCTAGGGAACACTGAAGCTTTCTTT. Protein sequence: CASSPGLGNTEAFF.

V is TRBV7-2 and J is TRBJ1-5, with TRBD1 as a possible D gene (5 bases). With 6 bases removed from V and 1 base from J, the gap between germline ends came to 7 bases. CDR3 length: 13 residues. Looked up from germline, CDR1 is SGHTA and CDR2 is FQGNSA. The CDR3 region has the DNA TGTGCCAGCAGTCGGGGGAGCAATCAGCCCCAGCATTTT. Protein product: CASSRGSNQPQHF.

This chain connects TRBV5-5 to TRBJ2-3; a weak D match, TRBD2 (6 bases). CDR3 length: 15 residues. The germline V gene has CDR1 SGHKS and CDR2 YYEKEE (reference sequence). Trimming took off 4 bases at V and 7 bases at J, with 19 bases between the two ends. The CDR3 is CASSAGPEGSYTQYF. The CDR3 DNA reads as TGTGCCAGCAGCGCGGGACCGGAAGGGTCCTATACGCAGTATTTT.

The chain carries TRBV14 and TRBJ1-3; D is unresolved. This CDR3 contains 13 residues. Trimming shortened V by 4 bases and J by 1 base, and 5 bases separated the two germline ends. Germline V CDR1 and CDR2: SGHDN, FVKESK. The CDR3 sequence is CASSPHSGNTIYF. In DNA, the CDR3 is TGTGCCAGCAGCCCCCATTCTGGAAACACCATATATTTT. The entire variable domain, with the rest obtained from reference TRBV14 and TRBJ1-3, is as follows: EAGVTQFPSHSVIEKGQTVTLRCDPISGHDNLYWYRRVMGKEIKFLLHFVKESKQDESGMPNNRFLAERTGGTYSTLKVQPAELEDSGVYFCASSPHSGNTIYFGEGSWLTVV.

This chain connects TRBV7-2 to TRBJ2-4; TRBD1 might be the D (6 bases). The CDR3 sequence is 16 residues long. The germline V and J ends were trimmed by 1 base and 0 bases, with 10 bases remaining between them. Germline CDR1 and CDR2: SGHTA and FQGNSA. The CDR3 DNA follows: TGTGCCAGCAGCTTAGTGGGGGCCGTAGCCAAAAACATTCAGTACTTC. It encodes CASSLVGAVAKNIQYF.

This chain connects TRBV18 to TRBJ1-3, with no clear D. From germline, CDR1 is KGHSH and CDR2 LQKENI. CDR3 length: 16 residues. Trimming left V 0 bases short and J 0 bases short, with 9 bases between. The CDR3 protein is CASSPPWASSGNTIYF. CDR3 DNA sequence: TGTGCCAGCTCACCACCTTGGGCCAGCTCTGGAAACACCATATATTTT.

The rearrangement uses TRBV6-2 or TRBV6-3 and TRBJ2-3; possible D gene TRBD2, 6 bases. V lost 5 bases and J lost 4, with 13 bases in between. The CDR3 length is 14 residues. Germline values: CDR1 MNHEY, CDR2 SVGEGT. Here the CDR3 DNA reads TGTGCCAGCAGTCCCTCGGGGGTTTCAGATACGCAGTATTTT. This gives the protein CASSPSGVSDTQYF.

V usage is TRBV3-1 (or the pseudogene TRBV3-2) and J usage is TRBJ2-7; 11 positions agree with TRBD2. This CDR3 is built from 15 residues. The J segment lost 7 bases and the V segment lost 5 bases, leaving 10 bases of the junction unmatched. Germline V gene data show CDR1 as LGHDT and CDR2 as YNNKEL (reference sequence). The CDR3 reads CASSSTILAGVEQYF. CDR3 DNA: TGTGCCAGCAGCTCGACTATACTAGCGGGGGTTGAGCAGTACTTC.

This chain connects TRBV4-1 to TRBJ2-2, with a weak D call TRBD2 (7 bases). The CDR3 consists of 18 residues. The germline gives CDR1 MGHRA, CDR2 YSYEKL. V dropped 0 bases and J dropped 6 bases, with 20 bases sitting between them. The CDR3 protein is CASSQDPRGGLSAGELFF. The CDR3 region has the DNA TGCGCCAGCAGCCAAGATCCTAGGGGGGGCCTTTCGGCCGGGGAGCTGTTTTTT.

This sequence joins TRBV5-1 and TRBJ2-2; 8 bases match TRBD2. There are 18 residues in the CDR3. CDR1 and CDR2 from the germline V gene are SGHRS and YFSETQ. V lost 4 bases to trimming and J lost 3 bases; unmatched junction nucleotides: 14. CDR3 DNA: TGCGCCAGCAGCCCGGGAGGGTTCCTCGATCCGGACACCGGGGAGCTGTTTTTT. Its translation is CASSPGGFLDPDTGELFF.

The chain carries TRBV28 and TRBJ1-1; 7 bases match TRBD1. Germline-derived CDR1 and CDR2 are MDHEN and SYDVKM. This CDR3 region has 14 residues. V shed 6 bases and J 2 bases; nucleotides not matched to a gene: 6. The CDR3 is CASSRTGANTEAFF. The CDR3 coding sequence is TGTGCCAGCAGCCGAACAGGGGCCAACACTGAAGCTTTCTTT.

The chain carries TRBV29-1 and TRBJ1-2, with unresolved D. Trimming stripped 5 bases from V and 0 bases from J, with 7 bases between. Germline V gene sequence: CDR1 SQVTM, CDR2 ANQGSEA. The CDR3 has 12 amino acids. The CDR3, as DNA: TGCAGCGTTCTCCGGGCTAACTATGGCTACACCTTC. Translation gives CSVLRANYGYTF.

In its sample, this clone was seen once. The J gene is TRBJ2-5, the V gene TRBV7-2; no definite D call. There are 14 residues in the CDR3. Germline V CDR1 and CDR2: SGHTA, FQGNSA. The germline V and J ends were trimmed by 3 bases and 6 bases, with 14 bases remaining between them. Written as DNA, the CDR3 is TGTGCCAGCAGCTTCCGACGGAGCTTAAAGACCCAGTACTTC. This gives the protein CASSFRRSLKTQYF.

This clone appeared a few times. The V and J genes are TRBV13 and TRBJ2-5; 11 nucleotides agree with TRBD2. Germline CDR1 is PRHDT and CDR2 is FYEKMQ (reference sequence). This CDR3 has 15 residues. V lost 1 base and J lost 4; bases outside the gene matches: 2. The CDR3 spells CASSLVAGGPETQYF. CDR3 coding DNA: TGTGCCAGCAGCTTAGTAGCGGGGGGGCCAGAGACCCAGTACTTC.

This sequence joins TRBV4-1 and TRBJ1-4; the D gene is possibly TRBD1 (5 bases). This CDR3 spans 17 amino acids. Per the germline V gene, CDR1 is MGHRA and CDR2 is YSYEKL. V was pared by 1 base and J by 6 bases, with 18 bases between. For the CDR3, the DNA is TGCGCCAGCAGCCAAGGCCCAACCGGGACTGGCGATGAAAAACTGTTTTTT. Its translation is CASSQGPTGTGDEKLFF.

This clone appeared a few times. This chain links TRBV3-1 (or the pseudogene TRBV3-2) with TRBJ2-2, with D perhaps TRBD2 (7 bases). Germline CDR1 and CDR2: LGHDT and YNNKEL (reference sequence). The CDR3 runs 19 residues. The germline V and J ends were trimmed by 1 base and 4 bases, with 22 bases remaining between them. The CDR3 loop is CASSQGLGGGTASTGELFF. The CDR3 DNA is TGTGCCAGCAGCCAAGGATTAGGGGGGGGCACCGCTAGCACCGGGGAGCTGTTTTTT.

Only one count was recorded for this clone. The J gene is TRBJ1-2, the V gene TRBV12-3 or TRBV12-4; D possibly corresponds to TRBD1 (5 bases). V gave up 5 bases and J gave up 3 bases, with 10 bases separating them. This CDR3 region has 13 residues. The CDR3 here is CASSPDSYYGYTF. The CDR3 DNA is TGTGCCAGCAGTCCCGACAGCTACTATGGCTACACCTTC.

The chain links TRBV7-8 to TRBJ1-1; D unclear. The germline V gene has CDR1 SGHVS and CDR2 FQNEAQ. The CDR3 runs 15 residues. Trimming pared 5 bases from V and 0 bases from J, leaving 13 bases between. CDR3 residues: CASSPPRGMNTEAFF. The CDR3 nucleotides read TGTGCCAGCAGCCCGCCGAGAGGTATGAACACTGAAGCTTTCTTT.